This entry lists 9 T cell receptor beta chains sequenced from one sample in a study of T cell responses to AZD1222 COVID-19 vaccine. The method was immunoSEQ multiplex PCR; TCRdb's version includes in-frame clones alone and lacks a portion of them. This table has 150,000 or so clones, 85% to 95% appearing once. The sequencing here drew on peripheral blood, taken on day 0 of AZD1222 vaccination. These receptors originate from an adult in good health.

J is TRBJ1-5 and V is TRBV12-3 or TRBV12-4; tentative D call: TRBD1 (5 bases). V was pared by 6 bases and J by 9 bases, with 12 bases between. The CDR3 is 12 amino acids. The DNA for the CDR3 is TGTGCCAGCAGACAGGTCGATGGGCCCCAGCATTTT. Amino acids: CASRQVDGPQHF.

The chain is built from TRBV7-3 and TRBJ2-5, with 16 bases that match TRBD2. The CDR3 extends over 17 amino acids. V lost 5 bases and J lost 3; bases outside the gene matches: 6. The germline gives CDR1 SGHTA, CDR2 FQGTGA. Here the CDR3 reads CASSAGTSGGAKETQYF. CDR3 sequence (DNA): TGTGCCAGCAGCGCCGGGACTAGCGGGGGGGCGAAAGAGACCCAGTACTTC.

V gene TRBV19 combines with J gene TRBJ1-5; no definite D call. Germline lookup yields CDR1 LNHDA and CDR2 SQIVND (reference sequence). The ends were cut back, 6 bases at V and 4 bases at J, with 16 bases in the middle. This CDR3 comprises 15 residues. The CDR3 protein is CASSASGSKNQPQHF. The CDR3 nucleotides are TGTGCCAGTAGCGCGAGCGGATCGAAAAATCAGCCCCAGCATTTT.

The chain employs TRBV7-9 and TRBJ1-2; 7 nucleotides line up with TRBD1. With V trimmed by 9 bases and J by 1 base, 14 bases remained unmatched. The CDR3 has 16 residues. Germline-derived CDR1 and CDR2 are SEHNR and FQNEAQ (reference sequence). The CDR3 is CASQTPTGVVNYGYTF. The DNA for the CDR3 is TGTGCCAGTCAAACCCCCACAGGGGTAGTTAACTATGGCTACACCTTC.

The chain combines TRBV5-6 with TRBJ2-3; a weak D match, TRBD2 (5 bases). With 2 bases removed from V and 0 bases from J, the gap between germline ends came to 10 bases. Germline V gene sequence: CDR1 SGHDT, CDR2 YYEEEE. The CDR3 length is 15 residues. Here the CDR3 DNA reads TGTGCCAGCAGCTTCGGCGGGCAGAGCACAGATACGCAGTATTTT. It yields the protein CASSFGGQSTDTQYF.

This sequence joins TRBV2 and TRBJ2-4, with a possible D match to TRBD2 (7 bases). V dropped 9 bases and J dropped 7 bases, with 25 bases sitting between them. Germline CDR1 reads SNHLY; CDR2 reads FYNNEI. The CDR3 sequence is 16 residues long. This chain's CDR3 is CARSRGGPEKRNIQYF. The DNA for the CDR3 is TGTGCCAGATCAAGGGGGGGACCGGAGAAACGGAACATTCAGTACTTC.

V gene TRBV7-9 combines with J gene TRBJ1-2, with TRBD1 matching 7 bases. The CDR3 has 14 residues. The V gene's germline CDR1 is SEHNR and CDR2 FQNEAQ (reference sequence). The V gene end was trimmed by 5 bases and the J gene end by 3 bases; junction bases not matched to a gene: 6. CDR3 residues: CASSTGQGDYGYTF. The CDR3, as DNA: TGTGCCAGCAGCACCGGGCAGGGGGACTATGGCTACACCTTC.

The chain links TRBV3-1 (or the pseudogene TRBV3-2) to TRBJ1-2, with D possibly TRBD1 on 5 matching bases. Trimming pared 1 base from V and 4 bases from J, leaving 10 bases between. The CDR3 has 14 amino acids. The germline V gene has CDR1 LGHDT and CDR2 YNNKEL (reference sequence). The CDR3 is CASSQADSLYGYTF. CDR3 nucleotide sequence: TGTGCCAGCAGCCAAGCCGACAGCCTCTATGGCTACACCTTC.

This chain joins TRBV19 and TRBJ1-6; D is perhaps TRBD1 (5 bases). CDR3 length equals 15 residues. CDR1 LNHDA and CDR2 SQIVND come from the germline V gene (reference sequence). Trimming stripped 1 base from V and 9 bases from J, with 13 bases between. The CDR3: CASSIVLGRGSPLHF. In DNA form, the CDR3 reads TGTGCCAGTAGTATAGTCCTGGGACGTGGTTCACCCCTCCACTTT.